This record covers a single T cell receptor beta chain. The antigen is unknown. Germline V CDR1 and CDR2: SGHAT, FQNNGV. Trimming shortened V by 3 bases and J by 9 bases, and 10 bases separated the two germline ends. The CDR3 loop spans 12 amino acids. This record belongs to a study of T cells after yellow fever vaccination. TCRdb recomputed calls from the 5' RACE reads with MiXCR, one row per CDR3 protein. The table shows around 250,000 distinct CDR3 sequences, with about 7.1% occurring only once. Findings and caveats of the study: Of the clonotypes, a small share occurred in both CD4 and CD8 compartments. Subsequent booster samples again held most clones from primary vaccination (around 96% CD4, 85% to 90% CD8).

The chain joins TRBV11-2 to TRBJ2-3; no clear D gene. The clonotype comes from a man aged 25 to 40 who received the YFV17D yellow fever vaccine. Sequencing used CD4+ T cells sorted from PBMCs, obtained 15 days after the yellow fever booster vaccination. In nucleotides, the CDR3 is TGTGCCAGCAGCTTCGGCGGATTGACGCAGTATTTT. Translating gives CASSFGGLTQYF.